Presented here are 30 T cell receptor beta chains from one specimen sequenced in a study of cytomegalovirus exposure and HLA in healthy donors. PCR involved 60 Vbeta and 13 Jbeta primers. Sequenced by immunoSEQ multiplex PCR; TCRdb stores in-frame clones only, minus some. The top ten hold roughly 0.097% of the sample, which has 150,000 to 250,000 clones, 82% seen once. Sequencing was carried out using PBMCs. The receptor source for this set is a boy between 2 and 10 years old in good health and CMV-seronegative.

The J gene is TRBJ2-1, the V gene TRBV6-4; 8 bases line up with TRBD1. Losses at the gene ends were 6 bases for V and 9 bases for J; bases not matched to a gene: 10. Germline V CDR1 and CDR2: MRHNA, SNTAGT. This CDR3 region has 14 residues. CDR3 region: CASRGGQGGSEQFF. CDR3 nucleotide sequence: TGTGCCAGCAGGGGAGGACAGGGAGGAAGTGAGCAGTTCTTC.

This chain uses TRBV7-9 with TRBJ1-4; TRBD1 matches at 8 bases. Germline CDR1 and CDR2: SEHNR and FQNEAQ (reference sequence). CDR3 length: 14 amino acids. V gave up 5 bases and J gave up 8 bases; unmatched junction bases: 7. The CDR3 coding sequence is TGTGCCAGCAGCCCGACAGGGGTCGGGGAAAAACTGTTTTTT. It codes for CASSPTGVGEKLFF.

The V gene is TRBV7-9, the J gene TRBJ2-5, with a possible D match to TRBD1 (6 bases). Trimming removed 2 bases at V and 2 bases at J, with 15 bases between. CDR1 is SEHNR, CDR2 FQNEAQ, per germline (reference sequence). The CDR3 sequence is 16 residues long. This chain's CDR3 is CASSLNSGAPQETQYF. DNA of the CDR3: TGTGCCAGCAGCTTAAACTCAGGGGCCCCTCAAGAGACCCAGTACTTC.

The gene calls are TRBV5-1 and TRBJ1-6; no firm D call. This CDR3 is built from 15 residues. V lost 2 bases and J 7 bases, leaving 13 bases between the germline ends. Germline lookup yields CDR1 SGHRS and CDR2 YFSETQ. CDR3 nucleotides: TGCGCCAGCAGCTTTACAACAAACACCAATTCACCCCTCCACTTT. Its translation is CASSFTTNTNSPLHF.

The V call is TRBV5-4, the J call TRBJ2-7, with 8 bases matching TRBD1. The CDR3 extends over 16 amino acids. V lost 3 bases to trimming and J lost 0 bases; unmatched junction nucleotides: 8. CDR1 is SGHNT, CDR2 YYREEE, per germline (reference sequence). The CDR3 DNA is TGTGCCAGCAGCTCATTTGGACAGGGCCTCTCCTACGAGCAGTACTTC. Its protein is CASSSFGQGLSYEQYF.

This clone occurred once. V is TRBV29-1 and J is TRBJ1-4; D perhaps matches TRBD1 (6 bases). V was pared by 7 bases and J by 8 bases, with 17 bases between. This CDR3 comprises 13 residues. The V gene's germline CDR1 is SQVTM and CDR2 ANQGSEA. The CDR3 DNA reads as TGCAGCGCTCAGGGGCGACTCCGGGAAAAACTGTTTTTT. This encodes CSAQGRLREKLFF.

The chain combines TRBV30 with TRBJ1-3; D is undetermined. V was shortened by 3 bases and J by 12 bases, with 15 bases between the two germline ends. The germline V gene has CDR1 GTSNPN and CDR2 SVGIG (reference sequence). This CDR3 has 12 residues. CDR3 in amino acids: CAWSPGPLLIYF. DNA of the CDR3: TGTGCCTGGAGCCCTGGGCCGCTACTCATATATTTT.

The CDR3 is CASSLDQGRLPNEKLFF. In nucleotides, the CDR3 is TGTGCCAGCAGCCTTGATCAGGGAAGATTGCCTAATGAAAAACTGTTTTTT. This chain connects TRBV7-9 to TRBJ1-4; D possibly corresponds to TRBD1 (5 bases). V lost 5 bases and J 3 bases, leaving 19 bases between the germline ends. Germline CDR1 SEHNR, CDR2 FQNEAQ (reference sequence). This CDR3 has 17 amino acids.

This clone was counted a single time. The chain employs TRBV11-1 and TRBJ2-7; 9 bases match TRBD2. The CDR3 consists of 13 residues. Germline values: CDR1 SGHAT, CDR2 FQDESV (reference sequence). J was trimmed by 5 bases and V by 5 bases; bases with no gene match: 4. The CDR3 here is CASSMTSGHEQYF. The CDR3 DNA sequence: TGTGCCAGCAGCATGACTAGCGGTCACGAGCAGTACTTC.

The chain combines TRBV19 with TRBJ1-6; D perhaps matches TRBD1 (6 bases). The germline V gene has CDR1 LNHDA and CDR2 SQIVND (reference sequence). Trimming shortened V by 4 bases and J by 8 bases, and 15 bases separated the two germline ends. The CDR3 consists of 15 residues. The CDR3 bases are TGTGCCAGTAGTACCCTAGACAGGATGGATTCACCCCTCCACTTT. It yields the protein CASSTLDRMDSPLHF.

This chain links TRBV6-6 with TRBJ1-6; 7 bases line up with TRBD1. CDR3 length: 14 amino acids. J was trimmed by 9 bases and V by 2 bases; bases with no gene match: 4. Germline V CDR1 and CDR2: MNHNY, SVGAGI (reference sequence). In nucleotides, the CDR3 is TGTGCCAGCAGTTACAACAGGGGAGCTTCACCCCTCCACTTT. Its protein product is CASSYNRGASPLHF.

V is TRBV6-1 and J is TRBJ1-3, with 9 positions matching TRBD1. With 4 bases clipped from V and 4 bases from J, the junction kept 8 bases outside the gene matches. There are 16 residues in the CDR3. Germline-derived CDR1 and CDR2 are MNHNS and SASEGT. The DNA for the CDR3 is TGTGCCAGCAGTGCCCGCCGGGACAGGGAAGGAAACACCATATATTTT. Its translation is CASSARRDREGNTIYF.

V is TRBV7-8 and J is TRBJ2-5; D is perhaps TRBD2 (7 bases). Looked up from germline, CDR1 is SGHVS and CDR2 is FQNEAQ. The CDR3 spans 16 residues. V gave up 5 bases and J gave up 2 bases, with 18 bases separating them. CDR3 region: CASSRGAAGTQETQYF. The CDR3 DNA reads TGTGCCAGCAGCCGGGGGGCGGCGGGGACGCAAGAGACCCAGTACTTC.

In the case of this clone: The same CDR3 can be traced to other DNA sequences in this sample. The chain couples TRBV5-4 to TRBJ2-3, with 13 bases lining up with TRBD2. J was trimmed by 0 bases and V by 4 bases; bases with no gene match: 2. The CDR3 has 16 residues. Germline V gives CDR1 SGHNT, CDR2 YYREEE (reference sequence). The CDR3 DNA follows: TGTGCCAGCAGCAGACTAGCGGGGGGTAGCACAGATACGCAGTATTTT. Its translation: CASSRLAGGSTDTQYF.

The CDR3 loop reads CASSQGGVLFNEKLFF. The DNA of the CDR3 is TGCGCCAGCAGCCAAGGGGGGGTCCTCTTTAATGAAAAACTGTTTTTT. This rearrangement joins TRBV4-3 to TRBJ1-4; possibly TRBD1 for D (5 bases). Germline V gives CDR1 LGHNA, CDR2 YSLEER. The CDR3 runs 16 residues. The ends were cut back, 1 base at V and 4 bases at J, with 13 bases in the middle.

The rearrangement joins TRBV4-3 to TRBJ2-3, with TRBD1 as a possible D gene (6 bases). The V gene lost 0 bases and the J gene lost 7 bases, with 17 bases spanning the gap. The germline gives CDR1 LGHNA, CDR2 YSLEER. The CDR3 length is 16 residues. As DNA, the CDR3 is TGCGCCAGCAGCCAAGACGCAGGGGTCAAGGGATATACGCAGTATTTT. Translation gives CASSQDAGVKGYTQYF.

CDR3: CASSRGGRTDTQYF. Written as DNA, the CDR3 is TGTGCCAGCAGCCGCGGGGGGCGCACAGATACGCAGTATTTT. V usage is TRBV6-1 and J usage is TRBJ2-3, with 8 bases aligning to TRBD2. Per the germline V gene, CDR1 is MNHNS and CDR2 is SASEGT. Trimming at V came to 6 bases and at J to 1 base, leaving 3 bases not matched to a gene. The CDR3 length is 14 residues.

V usage is TRBV5-1 and J usage is TRBJ2-1; TRBD2 matches at 8 bases. Germline V lookup: CDR1 SGHRS, CDR2 YFSETQ. The V gene end was trimmed by 4 bases and the J gene end by 5 bases; junction bases not matched to a gene: 11. CDR3 length equals 16 residues. CDR3: CASSLEGSGADNEQFF. CDR3 sequence (DNA): TGCGCCAGCAGCCTAGAAGGTAGCGGGGCTGACAATGAGCAGTTCTTC.

Only a few counts were recorded for this clone. This rearrangement joins TRBV6-6 to TRBJ1-3, with 8 bases fitting TRBD1. V shed 0 bases, J shed 4 bases, and the junction held 5 bases outside the gene matches. Germline V gene lookup returns CDR1 MNHNY and CDR2 SVGAGI (reference sequence). CDR3 length equals 16 residues. The CDR3 bases are TGTGCCAGCAGTTACTCTCCCCAGGGGGCAGGAAACACCATATATTTT. Translating gives CASSYSPQGAGNTIYF.

This chain joins TRBV6-1 and TRBJ2-4; 9 nucleotides agree with TRBD2. This CDR3 has 18 amino acids. The junction had 7 bases not matched to a gene; V was cut back by 1 base and J by 0 bases. Germline V gene sequence: CDR1 MNHNS, CDR2 SASEGT. CDR3 protein: CASSEVERGAVAKNIQYF. CDR3 in DNA: TGTGCCAGCAGTGAAGTGGAGCGGGGGGCGGTAGCCAAAAACATTCAGTACTTC.

This chain joins TRBV4-3 and TRBJ2-2; 11 nucleotides agree with TRBD2. The CDR3 covers 16 residues. J was trimmed by 6 bases and V by 4 bases; bases with no gene match: 7. Germline V CDR1 and CDR2: LGHNA, YSLEER. CDR3 DNA sequence: TGCGCCAGCAGCCCGACTAGCGGGGTCTCTGCCGGGGAGCTGTTTTTT. This codes for CASSPTSGVSAGELFF.

The CDR3 sequence: CASSIDPQGRYNEQFF. CDR3 nucleotides: TGTGCCAGTAGTATTGACCCACAGGGTAGGTACAATGAGCAGTTCTTC. The V gene is TRBV19, the J gene TRBJ2-1; D might be TRBD1 (6 bases). CDR1 and CDR2 (germline): LNHDA, SQIVND (reference sequence). Trimming took 3 bases from V and 4 from J, leaving 16 bases between them. The CDR3 runs to 16 residues.

The chain has TRBV6-5 and TRBJ2-5; D may be TRBD1 (6 bases). V dropped 11 bases and J dropped 5 bases, with 24 bases sitting between them. The germline V gene encodes CDR1 MNHEY and CDR2 SVGAGI. This CDR3 is built from 15 residues. In DNA form, the CDR3 reads TGTGCCGGAATCGGGACAAATCGGCGCGGGGAGACCCAGTACTTC. Residues: CAGIGTNRRGETQYF.

The rearrangement links TRBV6-5 to TRBJ1-2; 8 bases map to TRBD1. This CDR3 contains 14 residues. Germline trimming cut 4 bases from V and 2 bases from J; bases unmatched to any gene: 3. Germline lookup yields CDR1 MNHEY and CDR2 SVGAGI. The CDR3 spells CASSSPGGNYGYTF. The CDR3 DNA reads as TGTGCCAGCAGTTCCCCAGGGGGCAACTATGGCTACACCTTC.

This chain links TRBV27 with TRBJ1-2, with D unclear. CDR1 and CDR2 from the germline V gene are MNHEY and SMNVEV (reference sequence). Trimming took 8 bases from V and 1 from J, leaving 17 bases between them. The CDR3 is 15 residues long. The CDR3 bases are TGTGCCAGCGTTAGTCGGGCGGGAGGTAACTATGGCTACACCTTC. Translated: CASVSRAGGNYGYTF.

The chain's CDR3 is CASGGELQYF. The CDR3, as DNA: TGTGCCAGCGGAGGGGAGTTGCAGTATTTT. The gene calls are TRBV27 and TRBJ2-3; D perhaps matches TRBD2 (6 bases). Looked up from germline, CDR1 is MNHEY and CDR2 is SMNVEV (reference sequence). V was shortened by 8 bases and J by 11 bases, with 11 bases between the two germline ends. The CDR3 length is 10 residues.

In its sample, this clone was seen a few times. This chain links TRBV20-1 with TRBJ2-3; tentatively, D is TRBD1 (6 bases). The CDR3 totals 11 residues. Looked up from germline, CDR1 is DFQATT and CDR2 is SNEGSKA (reference sequence). Trimming pared 1 base from V and 12 bases from J, leaving 11 bases between. CDR3 nucleotide sequence: TGCAGTGCTAGAGTGTACAGGGAACAGTATTTT. Translation: CSARVYREQYF.

The J gene is TRBJ2-7, the V gene TRBV9, with 8 positions matching TRBD1. The V segment lost 4 bases and the J segment 1 base; nucleotides outside the gene matches: 13. This CDR3 region has 17 residues. CDR1 SGDLS and CDR2 YYNGEE come from the germline V gene. The CDR3 loop is CASSPDPRGPLSYEQYF. The CDR3 region has the DNA TGTGCCAGCAGCCCTGACCCCAGGGGGCCCTTATCCTACGAGCAGTACTTC.

This chain's CDR3 is CASSFSGSSSAGETQYF. The CDR3 region has the DNA TGTGCCAGCAGCTTTTCGGGTAGCAGTTCTGCAGGGGAGACCCAGTACTTC. The rearrangement uses TRBV7-2 and TRBJ2-5, with TRBD1 as a possible D gene (5 bases). Trimming cost V 3 bases and J 5 bases, with 22 bases left between them. The V gene's germline CDR1 is SGHTA and CDR2 FQGNSA. This CDR3 region has 17 residues.

This clone was seen a handful of times. This chain links TRBV4-2 with TRBJ2-6; TRBD1 might be the D (6 bases). Germline values: CDR1 LGHNA, CDR2 YNFKEQ. The CDR3 has 16 residues. Deletions cut 2 bases from V and 2 bases from J, with 10 bases between. The CDR3 DNA is TGTGCCAGCAGCCAAAATACAGGGACTGGGGCCAACGTCCTGACTTTC. Its protein product is CASSQNTGTGANVLTF.